These T cell receptor beta chains were read from a single sample in a study of prognosis after radiotherapy for stage I lung cancer. TCRdb reanalysed the multiplex PCR reads using MiXCR and keeps one entry per CDR3 protein. Among 20,000 to 25,000 distinct CDR3 sequences listed, 40% were seen once. This specimen consisted of PBMCs, obtained before or after stereotactic body radiation therapy (not recorded which). Every receptor here comes from a donor older than 45 with non-small cell lung cancer. Each CDR3 is given with its conserved first and last residue. The order of the fields is D gene, J gene, V gene, clone size, CDR3 DNA, CDR3 protein. The D gene is left open where the match is weak. For some rows the clone size is stated as once, few or many, or as a class when expanded; others skip it.

>TRBD2|TRBJ2-1|TRBV5-1|medium-sized
TGTGCCAGCAGCCCCGGGACTAGCGGGAGTCAGCAGTTCTTC
CASSPGTSGSQQFF
>NA|TRBJ2-1|TRBV2|many
TGTGCCAGCTCCTCCCCTACGCGGGGCGACTACAATGAGCAGTTCTTC
CASSSPTRGDYNEQFF
>NA|TRBJ2-1|TRBV19|NA
TGTGCCAGTAGCCTGACATTGAGTAACAATGAGCAGTTCTTC
CASSLTLSNNEQFF
>NA|TRBJ1-2|TRBV12-3/TRBV12-4|NA
TGTGCCAGCAGTTTCGAAAGGGTCGGTGGCTACACCTTC
CASSFERVGGYTF
>NA|TRBJ2-3|TRBV24-1|NA
TGCGCCAGCAGTCGGGGAGGTAGCGGCACAGATACGCAGTATTTT
CASSRGGSGTDTQYF
>NA|TRBJ1-6|TRBV5-1|medium-sized
TGCGCCAGCAGCTCCCAGGAGCGCGAGACCTATAATTCACCCCTCCACTTT
CASSSQERETYNSPLHF
>NA|TRBJ2-1|TRBV7-7|many
TGTGCCAGCAAACCAAGAGGTTCCTACAATGAGCAGTTCTTC
CASKPRGSYNEQFF
>NA|TRBJ1-4|TRBV29-1|many
TGCAGCGTTATACAGGGTCATGAAAAACTGTTTTTT
CSVIQGHEKLFF
>NA|TRBJ2-2|TRBV15|NA
TGTGCCACCAGCTCGCGGACGGGCACCCGTGAGCTGTTTTTT
CATSSRTGTRELFF
>NA|TRBJ1-5|TRBV6-1|NA
TGTGCCAGCCTTAGACACGGGGGCGTGGAGACCCAGCATTTT
CASLRHGGVETQHF
>NA|TRBJ2-3|TRBV5-1|NA
TGCGCCAGCAGCTTGGAAGAAGATACGCAGTATTTC
CASSLEEDTQYF
>TRBD2|TRBJ2-5|TRBV6-5|many
TGTGCCAGCAGTTTGGGAGGGAGAATAGAGACCCAGTACTTC
CASSLGGRIETQYF
>NA|TRBJ2-3|TRBV5-4|few
TGTGCCAGCAGCTTGTCCGGAGGCACAGATACGCAGTATTTT
CASSLSGGTDTQYF
>NA|TRBJ2-2|TRBV6-5|many
TGTGCCAGCAAGGGGCGAGGCAACGGGGAGCTGTTTTTT
CASKGRGNGELFF
>TRBD2|TRBJ2-7|TRBV6-2/TRBV6-3|NA
TGTGCCAGCAGTTACTCGATGGCGGGAGGTCCCCGGAGGGGGAACGAGCAGTGCTTC
CASSYSMAGGPRRGNEQCF
>NA|TRBJ1-2|TRBV12-3/TRBV12-4|medium-sized
TGTGCCAGCAGTTTACAGCTGACGGGTAGCTATGGCTACACCTTC
CASSLQLTGSYGYTF
>NA|TRBJ2-7|TRBV14|many
TGTGCCAGCAGCCAAGCGGGCAGGCCCTACGAGCAGTACTTC
CASSQAGRPYEQYF
>TRBD2|TRBJ2-7|TRBV27|NA
TGTGCCAGCATCCTGGAGGGCTATTTAGCGGGATCAATCTCCTACGAGCAGTACTTC
CASILEGYLAGSISYEQYF
>NA|TRBJ2-7|TRBV27|NA
TGTGCCAGCAGTTTGGGGCAGGGGATCCCCTACGAGCAGTACTTC
CASSLGQGIPYEQYF
>NA|TRBJ1-6|TRBV6-5|NA
TGTGCCAGCAGTTACTCGCCACAGGGTAATTCACCCCTCCACTTT
CASSYSPQGNSPLHF
>NA|TRBJ2-1|TRBV12-3/TRBV12-4|medium-sized
TGTGCCAGCAGCCTTAGCTATGGCAGGAATGAGCAGTTCTTC
CASSLSYGRNEQFF
>TRBD1|TRBJ2-3|TRBV24-1|many
TGTGCCACCAGTGAGGGACAGGTAACAGATACGCAGTATTTT
CATSEGQVTDTQYF
>NA|TRBJ2-7|TRBV6-9|NA
TGTGCCAGCAGTTATGATGCAGGAGCCTACGAGCAGTACTTC
CASSYDAGAYEQYF
>NA|TRBJ2-3|TRBV20-1|NA
TGCAGTGCCAAAGGAAGAGGAGGTACGCAGTATTTT
CSAKGRGGTQYF
>NA|TRBJ1-1|TRBV27|once
TGTGCCAGCAGTCCCAACCCCTGGGTAGCGAACACTGAAGCTTTCTTT
CASSPNPWVANTEAFF
>NA|TRBJ1-1|TRBV12-3/TRBV12-4|many
TGTGCCAGCAGTTTCTCCGTGTCGAACACTGAAGCTTTCTTT
CASSFSVSNTEAFF
>TRBD1|TRBJ2-5|TRBV27|many
TGTGCCAGCAGTAGGACAGGGTGGGAGACCCAGTACTTC
CASSRTGWETQYF
>TRBD2|TRBJ2-5|TRBV13|many
TGTGCCAGTCGCCGGGGGGTGGGCGGAGAACCCCAAGAGACCCAGTACTTC
CASRRGVGGEPQETQYF
>NA|TRBJ2-5|TRBV5-6|few
TGTGCCAGCAGCTTGGCCGTGGGGGCAGGGCAGACCCAGTACTTC
CASSLAVGAGQTQYF
>NA|TRBJ1-5|TRBV19|NA
TGTGCCAGTAGTATCCTGAACGTTAGCAATCAGCCCCAGCATTTT
CASSILNVSNQPQHF
>TRBD2|TRBJ2-7|TRBV3-1|many
TGTGCCAGCAGGCGGGAGCGGGGGGTTACCTACGAGCAGTACTTC
CASRRERGVTYEQYF
>TRBD1|TRBJ2-7|TRBV10-2|many
TGCGCCAGCAGTGAAAACAGGGGCTACGAGCAGTACTTC
CASSENRGYEQYF
>NA|TRBJ2-7|TRBV29-1|many
TGCAGCGTTCTCGCAGCAGACTCCTACGAGCAGTACTTC
CSVLAADSYEQYF
>TRBD2|TRBJ2-1|TRBV20-1|many
TGCAGTGCTAGAATCCTCCTTGGACTAGCGGGAGGCAACAATGAGCAGTTCTTC
CSARILLGLAGGNNEQFF
>NA|TRBJ1-5|TRBV10-3|many
TGTGCCATCAGTGAGGATCGAAGTGGAGGCCAAAGGCATTTT
CAISEDRSGGQRHF
>NA|TRBJ2-3|TRBV29-1|many
TGCAGCGGAGGGGCGGGAGATACGCAGTATTTT
CSGGAGDTQYF
>TRBD2|TRBJ2-2|TRBV6-2/TRBV6-3|NA
TGTGCCAGCAGTGGAAGTACTAGCGGGAGTCCTGGGGAGCTGTTTTTT
CASSGSTSGSPGELFF
>NA|TRBJ1-1|TRBV27|NA
TGTGCCAGCAGTCCCTGGCAAGTGTGTAGGGAGGGTGGCACTGAAGCTTTCTTT
CASSPWQVCREGGTEAFF
>TRBD1|TRBJ1-1|TRBV7-3|many
TGTGCCAGCAGCTCAACGACAGGGGGCAACACTGAAGCTTTCTTT
CASSSTTGGNTEAFF
>NA|TRBJ1-5|TRBV11-3|NA
TGTGCCGGCAGCTCGCCCCGTTTGAATTTTAAGCATTTT
CAGSSPRLNFKHF
>NA|TRBJ1-2|TRBV6-2/TRBV6-3|medium-sized
TGTGCCAGCAGCTTACGAGGAGGGAGGGGAGGATTAATTGGTGGCTACACCTTC
CASSLRGGRGGLIGGYTF
>NA|TRBJ1-5|TRBV10-1|once
TGCGCCAGCAGCGCCAGCGGCAATCAGCCCCAGCATTTT
CASSASGNQPQHF
>NA|TRBJ2-3|TRBV20-1|many
TGCAGTGCTAGGGCCCAGGATACGCAGTATTTT
CSARAQDTQYF
>TRBD2|TRBJ2-7|TRBV3-1|many
TGTGCCGTCAGGACTAGCGGACGTTACGAGCAGTACTTC
CAVRTSGRYEQYF
>NA|TRBJ1-4|TRBV30|NA
TGTGCCTGGAGTGTACGGGGAGGGGCGAGGGAAAAACTGTTTTTT
CAWSVRGGAREKLFF
>NA|TRBJ1-6|TRBV19|many
TGTGCCAGCCATTCCAGCTCCTATAATTCACCCCTCCACTTT
CASHSSSYNSPLHF
>NA|TRBJ2-7|TRBV7-9|many
TGTGCCAGCAGCTCGTCGGGGGCGTCCTACGAGCAGTACTTC
CASSSSGASYEQYF
>NA|TRBJ2-1|TRBV3-1|many
TGTGCCAGCAGCCAGGGCATCCCCTACAATGAGCAGTTCTTC
CASSQGIPYNEQFF
>TRBD2|TRBJ2-3|TRBV5-1|many
TGCGCCAGCAGCCCAGGACTAGCGGGAGTCGTCGATACGCAGTATTTT
CASSPGLAGVVDTQYF
>NA|TRBJ1-5|TRBV15|many
TGTGCCACCAGCGCCAGGAATAGCAATCAGCCCCAGCATTTT
CATSARNSNQPQHF
>NA|TRBJ1-1|TRBV6-2/TRBV6-3|many
TGTGCCAGCAGTTACTCGTCGGGCAGGATGAACACTGAAGCTTTCTTT
CASSYSSGRMNTEAFF
>TRBD2|TRBJ2-3|TRBV7-3|many
TGTGCCAGCAGCTTAGATGGACTAGCGGGAACGACAGATACGCAGTATTTT
CASSLDGLAGTTDTQYF
>NA|TRBJ2-2|TRBV27|NA
TGTGCCAGCAGTTTAGTAGGGGGTGCCACCGGGGAGCTGTTTTTT
CASSLVGGATGELFF
>NA|TRBJ1-6|TRBV5-1|many
TGTGCCAGCATCCAGCCGTGGGGGCCGCCGAATTCACCCCTCCACTTT
CASIQPWGPPNSPLHF
>NA|TRBJ1-1|TRBV6-1|many
TGTGCCAGCACCCATCCGGGGAACACTGAAGCTTTCTTT
CASTHPGNTEAFF
>TRBD1|TRBJ2-3|TRBV9|many
TGTGCCAGCAGCGTACGGACAGGGGCCCTCGCAGATACGCAGTATTTT
CASSVRTGALADTQYF
>TRBD1|TRBJ1-5|TRBV19|medium-sized
TGTGCCAGTAGTACCCCGCTGGGACAGGGCGAAGTGGGCAATCAGCCCCAGCATTTT
CASSTPLGQGEVGNQPQHF
>NA|TRBJ1-4|TRBV29-1|NA
TGCAGCGTTCTAGGGCAAGGCGTTGAAAAACTGTTTTTT
CSVLGQGVEKLFF
>NA|TRBJ1-2|TRBV6-1|once
TGTGCCAGCAGAATGGAGGCAGGGAGAGGCTACACCTTC
CASRMEAGRGYTF